Listed here are 15 T cell receptor beta chains from one sample, sequenced in a study of a mutant IDH1 vaccine in newly diagnosed glioma. Profiled with immunoSEQ multiplex PCR; TCRdb holds only in-frame clones, not every one. The sample records tens of thousands of clones, around 80% being singletons. Time point: baseline, week 1 (first vaccination visit). Treatment given: pre-vaccination baseline after standard-of-care therapy. The starting material was PBMCs, obtained from a glioma patient treated with radiotherapy, temozolomide or both. The origin of the receptors is a man aged 30 to 39 with glioma.

This clone appeared once. The rearrangement links TRBV9 to TRBJ2-3, with D possibly TRBD2 on 6 matching bases. Trimming removed 2 bases from V and 4 bases from J, with 8 bases in between. CDR1 is SGDLS, CDR2 YYNGEE, per germline. This CDR3 has 13 residues. The CDR3 protein is CASSVWGADTQYF. The CDR3 region has the DNA TGTGCCAGCAGCGTGTGGGGGGCAGATACGCAGTATTTT.

The genes are TRBV4-3 and TRBJ2-1, with D tentatively TRBD2 (5 bases). This CDR3 contains 13 residues. Germline-derived CDR1 and CDR2 are LGHNA and YSLEER. Trimming cost V 5 bases and J 9 bases, with 14 bases left between them. CDR3 protein: CASSFSAGGEQFF. The CDR3 DNA follows: TGCGCCAGCAGCTTCTCCGCGGGCGGTGAGCAGTTCTTC.

This sequence joins TRBV5-4 and TRBJ1-1, with D hard to call. The CDR3 length is 15 residues. Germline V gene lookup returns CDR1 SGHNT and CDR2 YYREEE (reference sequence). Deletions cut 1 base from V and 0 bases from J, with 10 bases between. The CDR3 protein is CASSLTQNMNTEAFF. CDR3 DNA sequence: TGTGCCAGCAGCTTGACTCAGAACATGAACACTGAAGCTTTCTTT.

This clone is medium-sized in the sample. The chain couples TRBV30 to TRBJ1-1; 7 bases are a match to TRBD1. The CDR3 is made up of 14 amino acids. V was clipped by 3 bases and J by 3 bases; unmatched bases: 7. Germline V gives CDR1 GTSNPN, CDR2 SVGIG (reference sequence). The CDR3 spells CAWRPGTGDTEAFF. The CDR3, as DNA: TGTGCCTGGAGACCCGGAACAGGGGACACTGAAGCTTTCTTT.

The chain couples TRBV7-3 to TRBJ1-1; TRBD1 matches at 7 bases. V shed 5 bases and J 1 base; nucleotides not matched to a gene: 7. Germline CDR1 reads SGHTA; CDR2 reads FQGTGA. The CDR3 runs 15 residues. Written as DNA, the CDR3 is TGTGCCAGCAGCCCTACGGGACAGACGAACACTGAAGCTTTCTTT. Translated, it gives CASSPTGQTNTEAFF.

The chain carries TRBV7-9 and TRBJ2-3; no clear D gene. CDR3 length equals 13 residues. V lost 5 bases and J 1 base, leaving 7 bases between the germline ends. CDR1 SEHNR and CDR2 FQNEAQ come from the germline V gene (reference sequence). The CDR3 reads CASSQRGTDTQYF. CDR3 DNA: TGTGCCAGCAGCCAACGGGGCACAGATACGCAGTATTTT.

This clone was seen a handful of times. V is TRBV4-1 and J is TRBJ2-7; D perhaps matches TRBD1 (6 bases). The CDR3 has 16 amino acids. Germline CDR1 MGHRA, CDR2 YSYEKL. The V and J ends lost 1 base and 0 bases respectively, with 13 bases between them. CDR3 residues: CASSQGQAVSSYEQYF. The DNA of the CDR3 is TGCGCCAGCAGCCAAGGACAGGCCGTCTCCTCCTACGAGCAGTACTTC.

The chain carries TRBV5-4 and TRBJ2-7; 8 bases are shared with TRBD2. CDR3 length: 15 residues. V lost 2 bases, J lost 2 bases, and 6 bases stayed unmatched. Germline V CDR1 and CDR2: SGHNT, YYREEE (reference sequence). The CDR3 DNA sequence: TGTGCCAGCAGCTTAAATAGCGGGGTTCCCTACGAGCAGTACTTC. Amino acids: CASSLNSGVPYEQYF.

In this sample, this clone turned up a few times. The gene calls are TRBV29-1 and TRBJ2-2; TRBD1 agrees at 8 bases. Germline CDR1 reads SQVTM; CDR2 reads ANQGSEA. CDR3 length: 14 amino acids. Unmatched junction bases numbered 7, after V lost 1 base and J lost 9 bases. CDR3 in amino acids: CSVEAGTGIRELFF. In DNA form, the CDR3 reads TGCAGCGTTGAAGCCGGGACAGGAATTCGGGAGCTGTTTTTT.

This chain joins TRBV19 and TRBJ2-7; a weak D match, TRBD1 (6 bases). V lost 1 base and J 3 bases, leaving 10 bases between the germline ends. Germline assignment: CDR1 LNHDA and CDR2 SQIVND (reference sequence). The length of the CDR3 is 14 residues. CDR3 sequence: CASSIGQDGYEQYF. The CDR3 nucleotides read TGTGCCAGTAGTATAGGACAGGACGGCTACGAGCAGTACTTC.

This clone appeared once. This rearrangement joins TRBV5-6 to TRBJ2-7; 10 bases are shared with TRBD2. Germline assignment: CDR1 SGHDT and CDR2 YYEEEE. CDR3 length: 15 amino acids. With 2 bases clipped from V and 4 bases from J, the junction kept 6 bases outside the gene matches. CDR3 region: CASSFGISGRYEQYF. DNA for the CDR3: TGTGCCAGCAGCTTTGGTATTAGCGGGAGGTACGAGCAGTACTTC.

The J gene is TRBJ2-7, the V gene TRBV4-1, with 10 bases fitting TRBD1. Trimming removed 4 bases from V and 4 bases from J; junction bases left unmatched: 4. CDR3 length: 14 amino acids. Germline CDR1 is MGHRA and CDR2 is YSYEKL. In DNA form, the CDR3 reads TGCGCCAGCAGCCGGGGACAGGGGAGGTACGAGCAGTACTTC. Translation gives CASSRGQGRYEQYF.

Here the CDR3 DNA reads TGTGCCATCAGCCCCGGTGGGGAAGCGGGAGGTTTCGGGGAGACCCAGTACTTC. It yields the protein CAISPGGEAGGFGETQYF. The chain carries TRBV10-3 and TRBJ2-5; 9 bases line up with TRBD2. Germline V gives CDR1 ENHRY, CDR2 SYGVKD. This CDR3 spans 18 amino acids. V shed 6 bases and J 5 bases; nucleotides not matched to a gene: 19.

This sequence joins TRBV6-9 and TRBJ2-7, with unresolved D. The germline CDR1 and CDR2 sequences are MNHGY and SVAAGI. The CDR3 consists of 15 residues. V lost 1 base, J lost 2 bases, and 12 bases lay in between. The CDR3 protein is CASSYLAKPPYEQYF. CDR3 sequence (DNA): TGTGCCAGCAGTTATTTGGCCAAACCTCCCTACGAGCAGTACTTC.

This chain links TRBV7-2 with TRBJ2-7; D may be TRBD1 (7 bases). V lost 5 bases to trimming and J lost 0 bases, with 23 bases between them. Germline V CDR1 and CDR2: SGHTA, FQGNSA. The CDR3 has 18 amino acids. DNA for the CDR3: TGTGCCAGCAGCCCCAGAGGGGGGCAGGGGGATCCCTCCTACGAGCAGTACTTC. Its protein product is CASSPRGGQGDPSYEQYF.